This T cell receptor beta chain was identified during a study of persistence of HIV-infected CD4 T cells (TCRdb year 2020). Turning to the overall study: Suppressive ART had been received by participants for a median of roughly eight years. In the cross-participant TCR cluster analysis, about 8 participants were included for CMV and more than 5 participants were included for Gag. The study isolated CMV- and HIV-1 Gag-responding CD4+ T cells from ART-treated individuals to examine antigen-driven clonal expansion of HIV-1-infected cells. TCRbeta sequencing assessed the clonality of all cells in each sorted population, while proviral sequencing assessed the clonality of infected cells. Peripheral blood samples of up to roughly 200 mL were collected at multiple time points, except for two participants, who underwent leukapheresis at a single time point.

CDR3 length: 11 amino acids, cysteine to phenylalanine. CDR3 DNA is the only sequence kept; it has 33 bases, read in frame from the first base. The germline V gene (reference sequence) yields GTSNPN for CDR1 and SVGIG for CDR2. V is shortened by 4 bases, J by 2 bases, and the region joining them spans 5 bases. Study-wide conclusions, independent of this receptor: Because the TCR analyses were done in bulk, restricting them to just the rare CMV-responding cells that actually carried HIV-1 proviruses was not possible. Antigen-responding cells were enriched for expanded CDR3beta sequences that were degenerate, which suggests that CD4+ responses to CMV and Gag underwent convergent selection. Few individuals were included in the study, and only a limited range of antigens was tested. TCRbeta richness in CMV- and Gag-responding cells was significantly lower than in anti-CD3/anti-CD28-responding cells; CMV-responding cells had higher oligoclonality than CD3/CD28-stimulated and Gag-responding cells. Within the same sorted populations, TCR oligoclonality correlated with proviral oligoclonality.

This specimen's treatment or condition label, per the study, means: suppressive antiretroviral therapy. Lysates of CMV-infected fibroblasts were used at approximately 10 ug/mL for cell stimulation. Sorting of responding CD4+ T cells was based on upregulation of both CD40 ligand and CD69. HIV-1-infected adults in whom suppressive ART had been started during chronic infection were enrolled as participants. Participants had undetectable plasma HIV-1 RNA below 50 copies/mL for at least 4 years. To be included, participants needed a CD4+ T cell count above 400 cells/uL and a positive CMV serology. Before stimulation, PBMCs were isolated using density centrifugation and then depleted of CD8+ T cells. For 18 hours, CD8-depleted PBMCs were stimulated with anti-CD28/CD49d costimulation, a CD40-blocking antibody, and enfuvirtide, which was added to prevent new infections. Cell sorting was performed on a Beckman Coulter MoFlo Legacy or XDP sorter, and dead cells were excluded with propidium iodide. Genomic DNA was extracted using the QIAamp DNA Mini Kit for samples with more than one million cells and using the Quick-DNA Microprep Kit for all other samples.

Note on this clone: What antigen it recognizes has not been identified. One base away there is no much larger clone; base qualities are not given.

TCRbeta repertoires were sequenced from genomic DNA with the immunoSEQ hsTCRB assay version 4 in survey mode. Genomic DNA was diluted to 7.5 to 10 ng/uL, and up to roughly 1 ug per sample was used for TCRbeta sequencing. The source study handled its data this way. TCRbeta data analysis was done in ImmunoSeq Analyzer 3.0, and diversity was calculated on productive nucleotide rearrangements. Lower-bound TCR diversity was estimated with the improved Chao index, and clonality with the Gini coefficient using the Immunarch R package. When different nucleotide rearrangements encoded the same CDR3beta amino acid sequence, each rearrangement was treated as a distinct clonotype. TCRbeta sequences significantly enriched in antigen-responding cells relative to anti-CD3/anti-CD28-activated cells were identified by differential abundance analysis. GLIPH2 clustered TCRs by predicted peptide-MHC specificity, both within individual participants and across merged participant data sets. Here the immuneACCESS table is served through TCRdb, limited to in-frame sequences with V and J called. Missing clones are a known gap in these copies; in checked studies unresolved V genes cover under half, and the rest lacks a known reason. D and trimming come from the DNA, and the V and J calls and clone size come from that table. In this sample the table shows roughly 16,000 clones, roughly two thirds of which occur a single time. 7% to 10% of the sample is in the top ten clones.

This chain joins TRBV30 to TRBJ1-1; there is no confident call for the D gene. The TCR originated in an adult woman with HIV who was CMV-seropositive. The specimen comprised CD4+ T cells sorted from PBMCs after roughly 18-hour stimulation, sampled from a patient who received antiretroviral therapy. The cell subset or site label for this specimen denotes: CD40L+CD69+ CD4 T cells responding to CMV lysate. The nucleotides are TGTGCCTGGACAGTTAACACTGAAGCTTTCTTT. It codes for CAWTVNTEAFF.